Presented here are 23 T cell receptor beta chains from one specimen sequenced in a study of cytomegalovirus exposure and HLA in healthy donors. PCR amplification relied on 60 Vbeta primers (plus 13 Jbeta primers). Repertoires were generated with immunoSEQ multiplex PCR, while TCRdb's copy carries only in-frame clones and drops some. The top ten clones hold around 0.99% of a sample with about 190,000 clones, around 90% of them seen once. Sequenced sample: PBMCs. The receptors were sampled from a boy younger than 10 in good health and CMV-seronegative.

The chain employs TRBV10-3 and TRBJ2-1, with D possibly TRBD2 on 5 matching bases. V was shortened by 2 bases and J by 0 bases, with 5 bases between the two germline ends. Germline CDR1 ENHRY, CDR2 SYGVKD. The CDR3 loop spans 14 amino acids. CDR3 sequence: CAISEGSSYNEQFF. CDR3 DNA sequence: TGTGCCATCAGTGAGGGGAGCTCCTACAATGAGCAGTTCTTC.

The CDR3 protein is CASSDRTGDNEKLFF. The CDR3 nucleotides read TGTGCCAGCAGTGATCGGACAGGTGATAATGAAAAACTGTTTTTT. The chain combines TRBV2 with TRBJ1-4; 7 bases are shared with TRBD1. J was trimmed by 4 bases and V by 3 bases; bases with no gene match: 5. Germline values: CDR1 SNHLY, CDR2 FYNNEI. The CDR3 is made up of 15 amino acids.

V is TRBV7-2 and J is TRBJ2-7; D is possibly TRBD2 (7 bases). Germline CDR1 and CDR2: SGHTA and FQGNSA. This CDR3 comprises 16 residues. With 1 base removed from V and 1 base from J, the gap between germline ends came to 14 bases. The DNA of the CDR3 is TGTGCCAGCAGCTTAGATGGGGGGGCAGATTCCTACGAGCAGTACTTC. It encodes CASSLDGGADSYEQYF.

This rearrangement joins TRBV18 to TRBJ2-1, with 8 bases aligning to TRBD2. CDR1 is KGHSH and CDR2 is LQKENI in the germline V gene. This CDR3 has 15 amino acids. Losses at the gene ends were 0 bases for V and 10 bases for J; bases not matched to a gene: 8. The DNA for the CDR3 is TGTGCCAGCTCACCACCCAACGGGGGGGCCGGAGAGCAGTTCTTC. This codes for CASSPPNGGAGEQFF.

The V gene is TRBV14, the J gene TRBJ1-1, with D hard to call. Looked up from germline, CDR1 is SGHDN and CDR2 is FVKESK. Trimming removed 8 bases from V and 5 bases from J, with 9 bases in between. This CDR3 region has 11 residues. The DNA for the CDR3 is TGTGCCAGCGGGTGGAGAACTGAAGCTTTCTTT. This codes for CASGWRTEAFF.

The V call is TRBV6-5, the J call TRBJ2-3; 12 bases agree with TRBD2. Trimming removed 4 bases from V and 3 bases from J; junction bases left unmatched: 5. There are 16 residues in the CDR3. In germline, CDR1 is MNHEY, CDR2 SVGAGI. The CDR3 is CASSFRLAGATDTQYF. The DNA of the CDR3 is TGTGCCAGCAGTTTCAGACTAGCGGGAGCTACAGATACGCAGTATTTT.

The CDR3 coding sequence is TGCGCCAGCACCAACACAGATACGCAGTATTTT. Translated, it gives CASTNTDTQYF. The chain recombines TRBV5-1 with TRBJ2-3; D ambiguous. The germline V gene has CDR1 SGHRS and CDR2 YFSETQ. Trimming stripped 6 bases from V and 2 bases from J, with 4 bases between. The CDR3 is made up of 11 amino acids.

V gene TRBV30 combines with J gene TRBJ1-1, with D perhaps matching TRBD1 (5 bases). The CDR3 extends over 14 amino acids. Germline loops: CDR1 GTSNPN, CDR2 SVGIG (reference sequence). Trimming removed 5 bases from V and 1 base from J, with 14 bases in between. CDR3 residues: CAWGQPSPNTEAFF. In DNA form, the CDR3 reads TGTGCCTGGGGACAACCTTCCCCGAACACTGAAGCTTTCTTT. The variable domain in full, completed from reference TRBV30 and TRBJ1-1, reads SQTIHQWPATLVQPVGSPLSLECTVEGTSNPNLYWYRQAAGRGLQLLFYSVGIGQISSEVPQNLSASRPQDRQFILSSKKLLLSDSGFYLCAWGQPSPNTEAFFGQGTRLTVV.

This sequence joins TRBV7-9 and TRBJ1-2; 8 positions agree with TRBD1. The CDR3 has 13 amino acids. Trimming took 9 bases from V and 2 from J; bases not matched to a gene: 5. The germline gives CDR1 SEHNR, CDR2 FQNEAQ (reference sequence). The CDR3 reads CASGTGSNYGYTF. As DNA, the CDR3 is TGTGCCAGTGGGACAGGTTCAAACTATGGCTACACCTTC.

The chain has TRBV7-6 and TRBJ1-2; perhaps TRBD1 as D (5 bases). V lost 6 bases and J lost 4, with 18 bases in between. The CDR3 is 15 amino acids. Per germline, CDR1 SGHVS and CDR2 FNYEAQ. CDR3 bases: TGTGCCAGCAGTCCGGGTGCGGGACGGTCCTATGGCTACACCTTC. As protein: CASSPGAGRSYGYTF.

This clone was recorded a few times. The chain couples TRBV6-5 to TRBJ2-7, with D tentatively TRBD1 (6 bases). The CDR3 length is 16 residues. CDR1 is MNHEY and CDR2 is SVGAGI in the germline V gene. V was clipped by 2 bases and J by 7 bases, with 21 bases between them. For the CDR3, the DNA is TGTGCCAGCAGTTACCTCAGGGGCGGACAGCTTGGAGAGCAGTACTTC. Translated: CASSYLRGGQLGEQYF.

This clone was counted a single time. The chain recombines TRBV28 with TRBJ1-1; D is ambiguous. Germline loops: CDR1 MDHEN, CDR2 SYDVKM. V lost 5 bases and J 0 bases, leaving 10 bases between the germline ends. CDR3 length equals 14 residues. The CDR3 sequence is CASSRTRMNTEAFF. The CDR3 DNA sequence: TGTGCCAGCAGTAGGACTAGAATGAACACTGAAGCTTTCTTT.

This chain joins TRBV28 and TRBJ1-6; tentative D call: TRBD1 (5 bases). The CDR3 length is 14 residues. CDR1 and CDR2 (germline): MDHEN, SYDVKM. V gave up 4 bases and J gave up 10 bases, with 14 bases separating them. The CDR3 spells CASSWRGDGSPLHF. CDR3 coding DNA: TGTGCCAGCAGTTGGAGGGGTGATGGCTCACCCCTCCACTTT.

The V and J genes are TRBV5-6 and TRBJ2-5, with D perhaps TRBD2 (6 bases). Germline CDR1 is SGHDT and CDR2 is YYEEEE. With 0 bases removed from V and 0 bases from J, the gap between germline ends came to 15 bases. CDR3 length: 17 residues. This CDR3 is CASSLASEGTHQETQYF. CDR3 nucleotide sequence: TGTGCCAGCAGCTTGGCCTCGGAGGGAACCCACCAAGAGACCCAGTACTTC.

The chain joins TRBV14 to TRBJ2-3; 7 bases are a match to TRBD2. V lost 1 base and J lost 1; bases outside the gene matches: 5. This CDR3 has 16 amino acids. Per germline, CDR1 SGHDN and CDR2 FVKESK. The CDR3 spells CASSQGAGVGTDTQYF. The CDR3 nucleotides are TGTGCCAGCAGCCAAGGTGCGGGGGTGGGCACAGATACGCAGTATTTT.

About this clone: In this CDR3 the conserved last residue, phenylalanine or tryptophan, is missing, so a read error is likely. The rearrangement links TRBV5-1 to TRBJ2-7; TRBD2 matches at 8 bases. After removal of 0 bases from V and 1 base from J, the junction contained 3 bases not matched to a gene. The CDR3 has 15 amino acids. The germline gives CDR1 SGHRS, CDR2 YFSETQ. CDR3 nucleotide sequence: TGCGCCAGCAGCTTGGTGGCGGGGGGATCCTACGAGCAGTACCTC. It encodes CASSLVAGGSYEQYL.

The chain joins TRBV7-2 to TRBJ2-3; 16 bases are shared with TRBD2. The germline gives CDR1 SGHTA, CDR2 FQGNSA. The CDR3 has 17 amino acids. The ends lost 4 bases at V and 5 bases at J; junction bases unmatched: 6. CDR3 amino acids: CASSSGTSGGAVDTQYF. The CDR3 DNA is TGTGCCAGCAGCTCTGGGACTAGCGGGGGGGCAGTAGATACGCAGTATTTT.

The V gene is TRBV28, the J gene TRBJ2-5, with 9 positions matching TRBD2. There are 16 residues in the CDR3. In germline, CDR1 is MDHEN, CDR2 SYDVKM. With 3 bases clipped from V and 3 bases from J, the junction kept 8 bases outside the gene matches. This chain's CDR3 is CASSFRPRLAEETQYF. The CDR3 DNA reads as TGTGCCAGCAGTTTCCGGCCTAGACTAGCGGAAGAGACCCAGTACTTC.

The V call is TRBV28, the J call TRBJ2-1, with 12 bases matching TRBD2. V was pared by 11 bases and J by 7 bases, with 9 bases of the junction left unmatched. Germline CDR1 reads MDHEN; CDR2 reads SYDVKM. The CDR3 loop spans 14 amino acids. DNA of the CDR3: TGTGCCGCCCAGACTAGCGGGAGTGGGAATGAGCAGTTCTTC. It codes for CAAQTSGSGNEQFF.

The rearrangement links TRBV7-9 to TRBJ2-1, with TRBD2 identical over 12 bases. CDR3 size: 17 residues. Germline V CDR1 and CDR2: SEHNR, FQNEAQ (reference sequence). V was clipped by 1 base and J by 3 bases; unmatched bases: 4. This CDR3 is CASSLGGLAGNYNEQFF. Written as DNA, the CDR3 is TGTGCCAGCAGCTTAGGAGGACTAGCGGGAAACTACAATGAGCAGTTCTTC.

This clone was recorded only once. V is TRBV23-1 and J is TRBJ1-2, with D hard to call. TRBV23-1 is placed among ORFs of uncertain function. The length of the CDR3 is 12 residues. V lost 7 bases and J 0 bases, leaving 6 bases between the germline ends. CDR3 nucleotides: TGCGCCAGCATCACAGCTAACTATGGCTACACCTTC. Residues: CASITANYGYTF.

This CDR3 reads CASSWTGYEQYF. CDR3 nucleotide sequence: TGTGCCAGCAGCTGGACAGGCTACGAGCAGTACTTC. V gene TRBV28 combines with J gene TRBJ2-7; 7 nucleotides agree with TRBD1. Germline-derived CDR1 and CDR2 are MDHEN and SYDVKM. The CDR3 has 12 amino acids. V was clipped by 6 bases and J by 3 bases; unmatched bases: 2.

V gene TRBV20-1 combines with J gene TRBJ2-7, with D uncertain. CDR3 length equals 11 residues. V lost 4 bases and J 6 bases, leaving 10 bases between the germline ends. Germline values: CDR1 DFQATT, CDR2 SNEGSKA (reference sequence). The CDR3 nucleotides read TGCAGTGCTAAGTTATTCGGCGAGCAGTACTTC. Encoded protein: CSAKLFGEQYF.